The clone carrying this TCR beta chain was seen more than once but under ten times. Mismatch with germline at one junction end may stem from a read error. CDR1 is MNHEY and CDR2 is SMNVEV in the germline V gene (reference sequence). This CDR3 comprises 15 residues. TCRdb independently ran MiXCR on the 5' RACE reads; one entry per CDR3 protein. The data contain about 140,000 distinct CDR3 sequences, around 15% of them singletons. This sample stems from a study of T-cell memory formation after mild COVID-19. Study in general: Each donor largely had its own TCR clusters.

The source material was PBMCs or a T cell subset sorted from them (not recorded which). The chain has TRBV27 and TRBJ2-3; unclear D gene. The origin of this receptor is an adult woman who had mild COVID-19 (a few samples of this study predate the infection). Cell type and time point are not known. CDR3 protein: CASSISWGGLDTQYF. The CDR3 region has the DNA TGTGCCAGCAGTATATCCTGGGGTGGGTTGGATACGCAGTATTTT.